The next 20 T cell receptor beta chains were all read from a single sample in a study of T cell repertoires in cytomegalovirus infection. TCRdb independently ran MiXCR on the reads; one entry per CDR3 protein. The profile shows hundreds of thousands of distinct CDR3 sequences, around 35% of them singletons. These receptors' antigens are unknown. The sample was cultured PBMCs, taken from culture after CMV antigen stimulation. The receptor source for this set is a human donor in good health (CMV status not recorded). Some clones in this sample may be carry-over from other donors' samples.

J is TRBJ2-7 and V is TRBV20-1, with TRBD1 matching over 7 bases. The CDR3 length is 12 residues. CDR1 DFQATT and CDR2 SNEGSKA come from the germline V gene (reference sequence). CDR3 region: CRPGTANYEQYF. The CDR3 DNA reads TGCAGGCCCGGGACAGCGAACTACGAGCAGTACTTC.

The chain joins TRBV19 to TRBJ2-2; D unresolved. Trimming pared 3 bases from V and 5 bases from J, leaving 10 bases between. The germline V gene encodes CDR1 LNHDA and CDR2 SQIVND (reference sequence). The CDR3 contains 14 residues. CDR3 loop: CASSIGHRTGELFF. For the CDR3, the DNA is TGTGCCAGTAGTATCGGGCACAGAACCGGGGAGCTGTTTTTT. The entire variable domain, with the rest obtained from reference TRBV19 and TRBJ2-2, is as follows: DGGITQSPKYLFRKEGQNVTLSCEQNLNHDAMYWYRQDPGQGLRLIYYSQIVNDFQKGDIAEGYSVSREKKESFPLTVTSAQKNPTAFYLCASSIGHRTGELFFGEGSRLTVL.

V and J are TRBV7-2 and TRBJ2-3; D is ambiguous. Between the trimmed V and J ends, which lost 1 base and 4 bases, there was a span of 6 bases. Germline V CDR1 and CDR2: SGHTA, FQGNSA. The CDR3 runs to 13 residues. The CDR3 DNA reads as TGTGCCAGCAGCTTAGGGTGGGCAGATACGCAGTATTTT. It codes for CASSLGWADTQYF.

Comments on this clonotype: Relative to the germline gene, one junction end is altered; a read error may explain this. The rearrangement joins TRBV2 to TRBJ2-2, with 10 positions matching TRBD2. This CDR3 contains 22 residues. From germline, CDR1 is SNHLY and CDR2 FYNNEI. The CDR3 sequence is CASNSASGLAVPEGGNAGELFF. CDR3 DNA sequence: TGTGCCAGCAACTCGGCTTCCGGACTAGCGGTCCCGGAAGGTGGGAACGCCGGGGAGCTGTTTTTT.

The CDR3 here is CASSQGFQPGQGGEQYF. DNA of the CDR3: TGTGCCAGCAGCCAAGGGTTTCAACCGGGACAGGGAGGCGAGCAGTACTTC. The rearrangement uses TRBV4-2 and TRBJ2-7, with 9 nucleotides matching TRBD1. Germline V gene lookup returns CDR1 LGHNA and CDR2 YNFKEQ. The CDR3 length is 17 residues. V dropped 1 base and J dropped 6; count of bases not matched to a gene: 13.

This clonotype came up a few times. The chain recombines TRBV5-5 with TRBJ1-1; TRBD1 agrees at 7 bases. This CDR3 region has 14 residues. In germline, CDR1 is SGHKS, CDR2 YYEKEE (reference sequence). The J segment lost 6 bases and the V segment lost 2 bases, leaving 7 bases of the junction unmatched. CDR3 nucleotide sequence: TGTGCCAGCAGCTTCCGGGACAGAAAGCCTGAAGCTTTCTTT. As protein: CASSFRDRKPEAFF.

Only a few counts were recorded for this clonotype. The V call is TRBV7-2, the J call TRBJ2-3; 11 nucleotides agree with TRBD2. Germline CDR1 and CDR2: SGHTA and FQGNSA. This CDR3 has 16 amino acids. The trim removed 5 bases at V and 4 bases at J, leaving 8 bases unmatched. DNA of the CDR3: TGTGCCAGCAGCCCCGGGACTAGCGGTACCGCAGATACGCAGTATTTT. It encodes CASSPGTSGTADTQYF. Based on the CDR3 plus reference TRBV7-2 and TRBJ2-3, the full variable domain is GAGVSQSPSNKVTEKGKDVELRCDPISGHTALYWYRQSLGQGLEFLIYFQGNSAPDKSGLPSDRFSAERTGGSVSTLTIQRTQQEDSAVYLCASSPGTSGTADTQYFGPGTRLTVL.

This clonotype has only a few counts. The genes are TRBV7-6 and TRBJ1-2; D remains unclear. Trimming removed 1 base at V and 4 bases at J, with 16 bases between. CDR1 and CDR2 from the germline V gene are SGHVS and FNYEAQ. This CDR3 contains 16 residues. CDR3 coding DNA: TGTGCCAGCAGCTTAGGGGTGGCCACCAGCCTCTATGGCTACACCTTC. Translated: CASSLGVATSLYGYTF. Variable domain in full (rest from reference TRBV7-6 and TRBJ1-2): GAGVSQSPRYKVTKRGQDVALRCDPISGHVSLYWYRQALGQGPEFLTYFNYEAQQDKSGLPNDRFSAERPEGSISTLTIQRTEQRDSAMYRCASSLGVATSLYGYTFGSGTRLTVV.

The CDR3 sequence is CASSTDGGMKSYTF. CDR3 DNA: TGTGCCAGCAGCACCGATGGGGGAATGAAAAGCTACACCTTC. This chain uses TRBV11-3 with TRBJ1-2; weak D call: TRBD1 (5 bases). Between the trimmed V and J ends, which lost 5 bases and 9 bases, there was a span of 19 bases. The CDR3 consists of 14 residues. Germline V lookup: CDR1 SGHNT, CDR2 YENEEA.

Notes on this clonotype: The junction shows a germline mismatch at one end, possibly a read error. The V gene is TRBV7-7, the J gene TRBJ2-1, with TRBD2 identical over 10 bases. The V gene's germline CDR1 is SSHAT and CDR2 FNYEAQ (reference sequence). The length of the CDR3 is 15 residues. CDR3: CASSPPGLASNEQFF. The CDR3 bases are TGTGCTAGCAGTCCACCGGGACTAGCGAGCAATGAGCAGTTCTTC.

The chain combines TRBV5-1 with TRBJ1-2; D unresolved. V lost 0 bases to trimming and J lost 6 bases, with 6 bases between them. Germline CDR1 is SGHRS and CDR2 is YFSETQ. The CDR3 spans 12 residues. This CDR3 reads CASSLEGHGYTF. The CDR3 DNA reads TGCGCCAGCAGCTTGGAAGGGCATGGCTACACCTTC.

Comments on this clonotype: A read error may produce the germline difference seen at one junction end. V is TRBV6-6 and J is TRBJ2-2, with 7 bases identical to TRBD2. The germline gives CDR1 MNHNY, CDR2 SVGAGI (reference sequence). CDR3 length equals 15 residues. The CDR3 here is CASTRRTRNAGELFF. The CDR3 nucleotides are TGTGCCAGCACCCGACGGACTAGGAACGCCGGGGAGCTGTTTTTT.

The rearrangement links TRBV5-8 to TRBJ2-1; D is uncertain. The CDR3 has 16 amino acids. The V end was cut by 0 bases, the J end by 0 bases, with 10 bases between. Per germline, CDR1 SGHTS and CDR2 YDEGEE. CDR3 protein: CASSLVVLSSYNEQFF. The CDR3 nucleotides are TGTGCCAGCAGCTTGGTGGTGTTAAGCTCCTACAATGAGCAGTTCTTC.

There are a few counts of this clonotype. Here the CDR3 DNA reads TGTGCCAGCAGCAACTGGGCAGGGGCCTCTCAGCCCCAGCATTTT. The encoded protein is CASSNWAGASQPQHF. This chain connects TRBV6-1 to TRBJ1-5, with D perhaps matching TRBD1 (6 bases). There are 15 residues in the CDR3. CDR1 is MNHNS and CDR2 is SASEGT in the germline V gene. Deletions cut 6 bases from V and 6 bases from J, with 18 bases between.

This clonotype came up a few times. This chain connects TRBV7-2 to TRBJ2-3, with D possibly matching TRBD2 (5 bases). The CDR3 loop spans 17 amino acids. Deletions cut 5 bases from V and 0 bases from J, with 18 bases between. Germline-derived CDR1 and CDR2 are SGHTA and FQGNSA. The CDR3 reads CASSPVLGVLSTDTQYF. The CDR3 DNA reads TGTGCCAGCAGCCCCGTCCTCGGGGTGCTGAGCACAGATACGCAGTATTTT.

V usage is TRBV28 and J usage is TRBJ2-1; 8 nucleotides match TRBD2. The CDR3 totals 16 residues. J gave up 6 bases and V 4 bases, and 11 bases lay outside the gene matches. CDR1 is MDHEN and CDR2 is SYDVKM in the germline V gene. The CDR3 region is CASSSPGGEGSNEQFF. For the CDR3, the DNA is TGTGCCAGCAGTTCCCCCGGGGGGGAGGGCTCCAATGAGCAGTTCTTC.

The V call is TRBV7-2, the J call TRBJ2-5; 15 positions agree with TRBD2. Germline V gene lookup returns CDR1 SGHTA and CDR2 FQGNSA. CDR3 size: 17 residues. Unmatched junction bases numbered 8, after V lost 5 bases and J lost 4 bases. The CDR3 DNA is TGTGCCAGCAGCCCTGGGGGACTAGCGGGAGGTTTAGAGACCCAGTACTTC. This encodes CASSPGGLAGGLETQYF.

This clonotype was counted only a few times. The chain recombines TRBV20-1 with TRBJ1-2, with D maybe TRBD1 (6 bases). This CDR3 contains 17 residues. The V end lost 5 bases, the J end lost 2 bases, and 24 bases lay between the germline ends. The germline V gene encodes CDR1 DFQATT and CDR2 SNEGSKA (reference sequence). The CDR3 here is CSAPLRGNSDLNYGYTF. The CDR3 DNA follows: TGCAGTGCTCCCCTGAGGGGGAACTCAGACTTAAACTATGGCTACACCTTC.

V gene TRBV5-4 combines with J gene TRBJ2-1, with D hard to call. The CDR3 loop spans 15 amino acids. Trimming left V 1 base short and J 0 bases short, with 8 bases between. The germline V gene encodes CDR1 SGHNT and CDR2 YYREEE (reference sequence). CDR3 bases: TGTGCCAGCAGCTTGACGGCCAGCTCCTACAATGAGCAGTTCTTC. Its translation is CASSLTASSYNEQFF.

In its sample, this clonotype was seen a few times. The CDR3 region is CASTDSPNQPQHF. For the CDR3, the DNA is TGTGCCAGCACGGACAGTCCGAATCAGCCCCAGCATTTT. The chain has TRBV27 and TRBJ1-5; possible D gene TRBD1, 6 bases. The germline gives CDR1 MNHEY, CDR2 SMNVEV (reference sequence). Trimming pared 7 bases from V and 4 bases from J, leaving 11 bases between. The CDR3 sequence is 13 residues long.